The clone carrying this TCR beta chain was detected only a few times. Its antigen is undetermined. The data were taken from a study of post-analysis software for immune sequencing data. General study points: Compared with controls, patients had more of 4 to 6 TRBV segments, including TRBV5-6, TRBV5-1 and TRBV20-1. The study found significantly lower normalized Chao1 diversity in multiple sclerosis patients than in controls.

This CDR3 contains 14 residues. From germline, CDR1 is MNHEY and CDR2 SMNVEV (reference sequence). V was shortened by 3 bases and J by 1 base, with 6 bases between the two germline ends. Unique molecular identifiers featured in each of the TCR beta cDNA libraries. Each batch of roughly 1 to 11 million T cells produced roughly 450,000 cDNA molecules. Each CDR3 protein gets one entry after TCRdb re-called the PCR reads with MiXCR. The sample consists of approximately 360,000 distinct CDR3 sequences, about a third of them appearing once. Input material: blood. The origin of this receptor is a girl aged 10-17 years with multiple sclerosis. The chain recombines TRBV27 with TRBJ1-4, with D unclear. The CDR3 nucleotides read TGTGCCAGCAGTTTCATAGGAACTAATGAAAAACTGTTTTTT. It encodes CASSFIGTNEKLFF.